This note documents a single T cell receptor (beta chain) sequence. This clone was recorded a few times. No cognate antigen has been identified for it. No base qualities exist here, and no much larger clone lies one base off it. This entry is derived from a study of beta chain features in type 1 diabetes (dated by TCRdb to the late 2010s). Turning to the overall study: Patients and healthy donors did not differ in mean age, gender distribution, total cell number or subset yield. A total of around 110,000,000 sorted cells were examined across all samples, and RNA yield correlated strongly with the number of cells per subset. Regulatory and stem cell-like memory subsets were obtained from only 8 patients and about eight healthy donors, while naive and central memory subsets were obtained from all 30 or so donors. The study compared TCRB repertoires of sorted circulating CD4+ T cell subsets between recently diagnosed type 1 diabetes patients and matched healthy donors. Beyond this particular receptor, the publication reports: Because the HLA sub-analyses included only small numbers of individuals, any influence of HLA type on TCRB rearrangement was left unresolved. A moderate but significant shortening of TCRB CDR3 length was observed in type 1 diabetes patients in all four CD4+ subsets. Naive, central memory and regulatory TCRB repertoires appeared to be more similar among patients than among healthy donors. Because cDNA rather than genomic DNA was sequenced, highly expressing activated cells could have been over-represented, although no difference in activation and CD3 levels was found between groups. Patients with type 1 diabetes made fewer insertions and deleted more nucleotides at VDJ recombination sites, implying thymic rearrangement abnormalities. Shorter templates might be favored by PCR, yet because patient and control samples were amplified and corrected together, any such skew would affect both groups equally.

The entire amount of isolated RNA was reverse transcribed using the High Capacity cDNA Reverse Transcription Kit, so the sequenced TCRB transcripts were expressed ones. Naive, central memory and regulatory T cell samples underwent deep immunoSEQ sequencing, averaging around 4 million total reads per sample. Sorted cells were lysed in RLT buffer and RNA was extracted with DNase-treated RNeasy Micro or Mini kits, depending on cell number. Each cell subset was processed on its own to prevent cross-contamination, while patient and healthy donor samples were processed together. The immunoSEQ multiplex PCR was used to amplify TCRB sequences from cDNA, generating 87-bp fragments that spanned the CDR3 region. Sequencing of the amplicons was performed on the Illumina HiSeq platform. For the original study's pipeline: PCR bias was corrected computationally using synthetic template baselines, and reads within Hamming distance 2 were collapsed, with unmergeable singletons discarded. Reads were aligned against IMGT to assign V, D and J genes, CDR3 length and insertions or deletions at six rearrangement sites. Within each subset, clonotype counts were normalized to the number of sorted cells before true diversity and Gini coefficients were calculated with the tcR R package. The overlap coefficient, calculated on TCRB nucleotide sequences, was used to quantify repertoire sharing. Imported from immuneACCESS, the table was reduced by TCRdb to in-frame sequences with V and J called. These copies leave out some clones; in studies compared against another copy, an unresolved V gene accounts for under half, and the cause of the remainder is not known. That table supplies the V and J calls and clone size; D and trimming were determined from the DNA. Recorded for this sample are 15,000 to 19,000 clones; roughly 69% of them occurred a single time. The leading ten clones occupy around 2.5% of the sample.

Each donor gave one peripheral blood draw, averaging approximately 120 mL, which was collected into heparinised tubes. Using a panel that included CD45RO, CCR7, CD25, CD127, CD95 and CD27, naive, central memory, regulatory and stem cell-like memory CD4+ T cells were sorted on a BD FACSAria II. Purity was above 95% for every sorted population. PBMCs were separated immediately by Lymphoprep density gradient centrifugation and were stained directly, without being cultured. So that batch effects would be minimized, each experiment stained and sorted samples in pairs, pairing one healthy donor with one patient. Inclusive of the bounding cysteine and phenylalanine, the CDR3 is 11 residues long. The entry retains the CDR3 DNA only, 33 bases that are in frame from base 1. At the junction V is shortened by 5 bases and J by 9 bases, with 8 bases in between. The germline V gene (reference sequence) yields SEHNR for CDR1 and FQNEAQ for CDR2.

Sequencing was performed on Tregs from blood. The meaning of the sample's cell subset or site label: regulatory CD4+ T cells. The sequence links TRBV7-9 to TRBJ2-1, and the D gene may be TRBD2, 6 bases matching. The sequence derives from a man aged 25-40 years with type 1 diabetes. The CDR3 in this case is CASSTGVEQFF. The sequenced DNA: TGTGCCAGCAGCACGGGAGTTGAGCAGTTCTTC.